This T cell receptor (beta chain) was identified in a study of cytomegalovirus exposure and HLA in healthy donors. Study summary: Earlier results showed 90 million to 130 million unique TCR beta sequences derived from 150 million to 200 million T cells.

Turning to this clone: Antigen unknown.

Each donor was nominally healthy when sampled (though unrecorded immune exposures were likely). Study-wide results and limits: Common viral pathogens were later found to be apparently linked to several of the most significant clusters. Listed as cytomegalovirus-associated were 150 to 200 TCR beta chains.

PCR employed 60 Vbeta and 13 Jbeta primers. The assay was immunoSEQ multiplex PCR, and TCRdb's table has in-frame clones only and misses some. The table includes hundreds of thousands of clones, approximately 88% detected once. The sequenced sample was PBMCs. This receptor was identified in a boy between 2 and 10 years old in good health and CMV-seronegative.

CDR3 bases: TGTGCCTGGAGTATATCGGCGAACACCGGGGAGCTGTTTTTT. Translation: CAWSISANTGELFF. This rearrangement joins TRBV30 to TRBJ2-2; D is unresolved. Germline CDR1 and CDR2: GTSNPN and SVGIG (reference sequence). V lost 2 bases, J lost 0 bases, and 7 bases lay in between. The CDR3 contains 14 residues.